This is a list of T cell receptor beta chains from one sample in a study of blood T cells in healthy people across ages. TCRdb redid the calling of the 5' RACE reads with MiXCR, one entry per CDR3 protein. The data hold hundreds of thousands of distinct CDR3 sequences, with around three fifths observed a single time. Specimen: blood. These receptors were taken from a man aged 55 to 70 in good health. Both conserved end residues are trimmed from each CDR3.

V: TRBV29-1; CDR3: SVEEGGVSASEKLF
V: TRBV3-1; CDR3: ASRGQGAGNEQF
V: TRBV5-1; CDR3: ASSPWLAGEDTQY
V: TRBV7-9; CDR3: ASSLGSGYEQF
V: TRBV12-3/TRBV12-4; CDR3: ASSFRGVRNEKLF
V: TRBV9; CDR3: ASSVEGLREQY
V: TRBV12-3/TRBV12-4; CDR3: ASSLGLAGVVETQY
V: TRBV12-3/TRBV12-4; CDR3: ASGQGNTEAF
V: TRBV2; CDR3: ASRSRRETQY
V: TRBV10-3; CDR3: AISDWGGDYGYT
V: TRBV10-3; CDR3: AISAGGPNQPQH
V: TRBV10-3; CDR3: AISAGGGIDEQY
V: TRBV2; CDR3: ASSIQSSYFNEQF
V: TRBV30; CDR3: AWSARGLYGYT
V: TRBV29-1; CDR3: SVDGGYEQY
V: TRBV27; CDR3: AREWVRAREQY
V: TRBV10-3; CDR3: AISGGLGQPQH
V: TRBV5-6; CDR3: ASTGSERGETQY
V: TRBV9; CDR3: ASSAKGGAGYNEQF
V: TRBV2; CDR3: ASRQGLVVGETQY
V: TRBV29-1; CDR3: SVTTGGADEQY
V: TRBV7-8; CDR3: ASSLTGQGGNQPQH
V: TRBV18; CDR3: ASSVGAMTYEQY
V: TRBV4-1; CDR3: ASSQGNRRYGYT
V: TRBV20-1; CDR3: SARVEFGTGTSPQY
V: TRBV6-1; CDR3: ASSGGLGRGAVDTEAF
V: TRBV29-1; CDR3: SVEDSAGNTGELF
V: TRBV29-1; CDR3: SATGRAGEMNTEAF
V: TRBV5-4; CDR3: ASSSQSPTYEQY
V: TRBV9; CDR3: ASSPGTENQPQH
V: TRBV7-9; CDR3: ASTGWGNTEAF
V: TRBV5-1; CDR3: ASSPISRDTQY
V: TRBV27; CDR3: ARTQGNTEAF
V: TRBV7-2; CDR3: ASAGGIMGSLKAPLH
V: TRBV6-2/TRBV6-3; CDR3: ATRNSNQPQH
V: TRBV25-1; CDR3: ASSPSGGASNEQF
V: TRBV7-9; CDR3: ASSLGSNEQF
V: TRBV4-1; CDR3: ASSHTVDYGYT
V: TRBV9; CDR3: ASSIQDRGKTQY
V: TRBV28; CDR3: ASSRLPSQGGEQF
V: TRBV29-1; CDR3: SGLAGGSDTQY
V: TRBV10-3; CDR3: AIRGGGAPRTEAF
V: TRBV20-1; CDR3: SARPRSNEKLF
V: TRBV20-1; CDR3: SAPGGNSYNSPLH
V: TRBV20-1; CDR3: SVSAERGGRGRNEQF
V: TRBV11-2; CDR3: ASSPLERGTQY
V: TRBV19; CDR3: ASSILHEEGQPQH
V: TRBV4-2; CDR3: ASSQEGPSGGATGRPDTQY
V: TRBV9; CDR3: ASSVSPGLFYEQY
V: TRBV15; CDR3: ATSRARTVGNTIY
V: TRBV9; CDR3: ASRSNEKLF
V: TRBV11-2; CDR3: ASSLAGPGANVLT
V: TRBV7-6; CDR3: ASSLTPSGGLIQETQY
V: TRBV7-9; CDR3: ASSFGPGGGNEQF
V: TRBV20-1; CDR3: SAAPGATNEKLF